The clone carrying this TCR beta chain was observed at least ten times. What it recognizes is unknown. Germline CDR1 and CDR2: MNHEY and SMNVEV (reference sequence). This CDR3 spans 16 amino acids. V lost 5 bases and J lost 0, with 14 bases in between. Quantitative barcoded 5'-RACE was used to prepare TCR beta libraries. TCRdb reprocessed the 5' RACE reads with MiXCR, giving one entry per CDR3 protein. The profile shows 150,000 to 200,000 distinct CDR3 sequences, 15% to 20% of them singletons. The record originates from a study of CD8 T cells in ankylosing spondylitis. Study-wide points: Disease-linked clones had a CD8+ phenotype and relatively low frequency in peripheral blood. Past studies reported some motif variants in reactive arthritis synovial fluid and blood.

The TCR originated in a male donor with ankylosing spondylitis or in good health (not recorded which). Material: blood, either unsorted or a sorted T cell fraction (not recorded which). V usage is TRBV27 and J usage is TRBJ2-1; maybe TRBD2 (6 bases). The CDR3 sequence is CASSPFGGGSYNEQFF. The CDR3 DNA is TGTGCCAGCAGTCCCTTCGGGGGAGGCTCCTACAATGAGCAGTTCTTC.